Included here is one T cell receptor (beta chain) sequence, with context. The antigen remains unidentified. Other DNA sequences within the sample encode an identical CDR3. This sample was taken from a study of graft-versus-host responses after intestinal transplantation. Between the trimmed V and J ends, which lost 0 bases and 4 bases, there was a span of 5 bases. The CDR3 spans 13 residues. Germline lookup yields CDR1 SGDLS and CDR2 YYNGEE. Sequenced by immunoSEQ multiplex PCR; TCRdb stores in-frame clones only, minus some. The sample lists roughly 120,000 clones; about 95% were seen once. This sequence originates from a human donor who received an intestinal transplant. The chain uses TRBV9 and TRBJ2-1; the D is unclear. The starting material was unstimulated CD8+ T cells sorted from spleen or lymph node cells, obtained before intestinal transplant. The CDR3 here is CASSVAGYNEQFF. The CDR3 DNA is TGTGCCAGCAGCGTAGCTGGGTACAATGAGCAGTTCTTC.